Reported below is one TCR beta chain. This clone came up once. The antigen it recognizes is unknown. Base qualities were left out, and no much larger clone turns up one base away. All of the isolated RNA was reverse transcribed with the High Capacity cDNA Reverse Transcription Kit, so expressed TCRB transcripts were sequenced. Deep immunoSEQ sequencing was performed on naive, central memory and regulatory T cell samples, with an average of roughly 3.5 million total reads per sample. After sorted cells were lysed in RLT buffer, RNA was extracted with DNase-treated RNeasy Micro or Mini kits, with the choice depending on cell number. Each cell subset was processed separately to prevent cross-contamination, with patient and healthy donor samples processed together. The immunoSEQ multiplex PCR was used to amplify TCRB sequences from cDNA, generating 87-bp fragments that spanned the CDR3 region. Amplicons were sequenced on the Illumina HiSeq platform. The authors processed their data as follows. PCR bias was computationally corrected using synthetic template baselines, reads within Hamming distance 2 were collapsed, and singletons that could not be merged were discarded. By aligning reads against IMGT, V, D and J genes, CDR3 length, and insertions or deletions at six rearrangement sites were assigned. Clonotype counts were normalized to sorted cell number within each subset before computing true diversity and Gini coefficients with the tcR R package. Repertoire sharing was quantified using the overlap coefficient calculated on TCRB nucleotide sequences. What TCRdb holds here is the immuneACCESS table cut down to in-frame rearrangements. Part of the clones is not present; checked against another copy, under half of the missing clones reflect an unresolved V gene, and the others are unexplained. V and J calls and clone size are those listed in that table; D and trimming were worked out from the DNA. The sample has 130,000 to 150,000 clones on record, less than 8.5% of them singletons. The leading ten clones occupy under 1.5% of the sample.

Each donor gave one peripheral blood draw, about 110 mL on average, collected into heparinised tubes. Naive, central memory, regulatory and stem cell-like memory CD4+ T cells were sorted on a BD FACSAria II using a panel including CD45RO, CCR7, CD25, CD127, CD95 and CD27. Purity was above 98% for every sorted population. PBMCs were separated immediately by Lymphoprep density gradient centrifugation and were stained directly, without being cultured. So that batch effects would be minimized, each experiment stained and sorted samples in pairs, pairing one healthy donor with one patient. Via the germline V gene, CDR1 is SGHAT and CDR2 FQNNGV. Trimming accounts for 5 bases at V and 6 bases at J, while the number of junction bases matched to no gene is 10. The CDR3 covers 15 residues, taking in both the cysteine and the phenylalanine. Only the CDR3 part of the read is kept: 45 bases, read in frame from the first base.

These data originate in a study of beta chain features in type 1 diabetes (dated by TCRdb to 2017 to 2018). For the wider study: Mean age, gender distribution, total cell number and subset yield were not different between patients and healthy donors. A total of roughly 100 million sorted cells were examined across all samples, and RNA yield correlated strongly with the number of cells per subset. In the study, TCRB repertoires of sorted circulating CD4+ T cell subsets from recently diagnosed type 1 diabetes patients were compared with those of matched healthy donors. Regulatory and stem cell-like memory subsets were obtained from only 8 patients and about eight healthy donors, while naive and central memory subsets were obtained from all 28 donors. Beyond this particular receptor, the publication reports: At VDJ recombination sites, type 1 diabetes patients had fewer insertions and more deleted nucleotides, which implies abnormalities in thymic rearrangement. Type 1 diabetes patients showed a moderate but significant shortening of TCRB CDR3 length in all four CD4+ subsets. Naive, central memory and regulatory TCRB repertoires appeared to be more alike among patients than among healthy donors. PCR might favor shorter templates, but patient and control samples were amplified and corrected together, so any skew would affect both groups equally. Because the HLA sub-analyses included only small numbers of individuals, any influence of HLA type on TCRB rearrangement was left unresolved. Because cDNA was sequenced instead of genomic DNA, highly expressing activated cells could be over-represented, though the groups showed no difference in activation or CD3 levels.

The sequence links TRBV11-2 to TRBJ1-5; 7 bases in between match TRBD1. The source of this sequence is a woman in her thirties in good health. Material: central memory CD4+ T cells from blood. In nucleotides, the sequence is TGTGCCAGCAGCCCGACAGGGTCGATGGGTCAGCCCCAGCATTTT. It translates to CASSPTGSMGQPQHF.